This TCR beta chain originates from a study of beta chain features in type 1 diabetes. CD45RO/CCR7/CD25/CD127/CD95/CD27 separated CD4+ naive, central memory, regulatory and stem cell-like memory cells by sorting. The investigators reverse transcribed all of the isolated RNA, so they sequenced expressed TCRB transcripts. The method was immunoSEQ multiplex PCR; TCRdb's version includes in-frame clones alone and lacks a portion of them. The sample carries a few hundred thousand clones, over 8.5% recorded once. On this clone: Its antigen is not known.

V was pared by 6 bases and J by 7 bases, with 11 bases of the junction left unmatched. The germline V gene encodes CDR1 SGHRS and CDR2 YFSETQ. The CDR3 contains 14 residues. General study results and limits: Shortening that was moderate but significant affected the TCRB CDR3s of Type 1 diabetes patients in all four CD4+ subsets. Shorter templates might be favored by PCR, and equally so in patients and in controls. VDJ junctions in type 1 diabetes patients carried more deletions and fewer insertions.

This receptor was obtained from a woman aged 18-35 years in good health. The sample was naive CD4+ T cells from blood. The chain recombines TRBV5-1 with TRBJ2-7; 9 bases map to TRBD1. The CDR3 loop reads CASNPGTGTGEQYF. DNA of the CDR3: TGCGCCAGCAATCCCGGGACAGGGACGGGGGAGCAGTACTTC.